This T cell receptor (beta chain) was retrieved from a study of CD8 T cells in ankylosing spondylitis. Overall study results and limits: Some motif variants were previously reported in reactive arthritis synovial fluid and blood. Within ankylosing spondylitis blood, a TCR beta motif made up of several highly homologous variants appeared to be characteristic. Disease-associated clones were CD8+ and fairly uncommon in peripheral blood.

CDR1 and CDR2 from the germline V gene are SQVTM and ANQGSEA. This CDR3 region has 16 residues. Trimming cost V 7 bases and J 5 bases, with 24 bases left between them. MiXCR, run by TCRdb on the 5' RACE reads, gives a single entry per CDR3 protein. The sample shows fewer than 400,000 distinct CDR3 sequences, approximately 8.2% of them seen only once. This clonotype was picked up many times. The antigen remains unidentified. Sequencing was performed on blood, either unsorted or a sorted T cell fraction (not recorded which). The rearrangement joins TRBV29-1 to TRBJ2-1; D perhaps matches TRBD2 (5 bases). The receptor was isolated from a male donor with ankylosing spondylitis. The CDR3 region has the DNA TGCAGCGAGCGGCCTGACGGGCTACTCCCAAACAATGAGCAGTTCTTC. Translating it yields CSERPDGLLPNNEQFF.